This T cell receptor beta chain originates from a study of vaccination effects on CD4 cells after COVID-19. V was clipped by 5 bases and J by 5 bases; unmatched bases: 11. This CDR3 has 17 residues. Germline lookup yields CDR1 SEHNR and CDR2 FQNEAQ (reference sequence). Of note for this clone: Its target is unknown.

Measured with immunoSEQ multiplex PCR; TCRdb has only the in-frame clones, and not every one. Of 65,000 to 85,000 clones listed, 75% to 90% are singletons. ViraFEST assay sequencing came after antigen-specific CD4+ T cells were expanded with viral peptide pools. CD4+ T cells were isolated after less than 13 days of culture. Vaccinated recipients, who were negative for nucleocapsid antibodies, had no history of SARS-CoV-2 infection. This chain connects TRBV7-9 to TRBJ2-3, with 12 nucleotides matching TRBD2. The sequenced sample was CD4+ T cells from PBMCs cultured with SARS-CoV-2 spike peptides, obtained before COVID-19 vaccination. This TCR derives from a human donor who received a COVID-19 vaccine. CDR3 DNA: TGTGCCAGCAGCCCGCAGACTAGCGGGGGAGACAGAGATACGCAGTATTTT. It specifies CASSPQTSGGDRDTQYF.